Included here is one TCR beta chain sequence, with context. These data are taken from a study of control samples from healthy donors and cancer patients. Trimming cost V 0 bases and J 1 base, with 9 bases left between them. CDR3 size: 15 residues. Germline CDR1 is WNHNN and CDR2 is SYGVQD (reference sequence). TCRdb keeps only in-frame clones here, not all; method: immunoSEQ multiplex PCR. The table has roughly 450,000 clones, 80% to 95% seen once. The sequence derives from a man in his forties with head and neck cancer. This chain connects TRBV10-1 to TRBJ1-1, with D perhaps TRBD1 (5 bases). Specimen: PBMCs. The CDR3 loop is CASSESWGRNTEAFF. The CDR3 region has the DNA TGCGCCAGCAGTGAGTCGTGGGGGAGGAACACTGAAGCTTTCTTT.